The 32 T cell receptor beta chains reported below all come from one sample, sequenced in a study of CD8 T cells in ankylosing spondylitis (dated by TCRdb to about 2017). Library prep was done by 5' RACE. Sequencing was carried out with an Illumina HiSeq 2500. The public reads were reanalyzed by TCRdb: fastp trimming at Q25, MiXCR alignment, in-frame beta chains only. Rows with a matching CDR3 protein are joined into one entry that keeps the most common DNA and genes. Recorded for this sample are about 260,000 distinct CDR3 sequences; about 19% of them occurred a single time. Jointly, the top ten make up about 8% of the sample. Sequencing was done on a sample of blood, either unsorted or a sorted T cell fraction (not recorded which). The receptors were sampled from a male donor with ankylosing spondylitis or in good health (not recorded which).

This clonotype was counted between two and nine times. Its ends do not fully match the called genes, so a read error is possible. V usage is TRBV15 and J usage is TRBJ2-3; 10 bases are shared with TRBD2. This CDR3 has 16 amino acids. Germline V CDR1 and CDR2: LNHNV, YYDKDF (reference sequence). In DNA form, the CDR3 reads TGTGCCACCAGCGGAGAACTAGCGGGACGCACAGATACGCAGTATTTT. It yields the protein CATSGELAGRTDTQYF.

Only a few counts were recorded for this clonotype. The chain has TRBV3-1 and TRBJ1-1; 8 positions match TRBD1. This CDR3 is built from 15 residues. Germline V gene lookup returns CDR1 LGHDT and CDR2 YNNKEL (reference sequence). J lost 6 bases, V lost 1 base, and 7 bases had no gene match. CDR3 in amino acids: CASSQGTGPGAEAFF. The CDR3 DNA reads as TGTGCCAGCAGCCAAGGGACAGGGCCCGGGGCTGAAGCTTTCTTT.

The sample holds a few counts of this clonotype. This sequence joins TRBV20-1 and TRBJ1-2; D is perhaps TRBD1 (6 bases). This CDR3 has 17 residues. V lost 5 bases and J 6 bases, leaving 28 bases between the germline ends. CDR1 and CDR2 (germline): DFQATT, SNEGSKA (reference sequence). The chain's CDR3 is CSAWVWGKGGSEDGYTF. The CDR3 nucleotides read TGCAGTGCTTGGGTCTGGGGGAAGGGGGGTTCCGAAGATGGCTACACCTTC.

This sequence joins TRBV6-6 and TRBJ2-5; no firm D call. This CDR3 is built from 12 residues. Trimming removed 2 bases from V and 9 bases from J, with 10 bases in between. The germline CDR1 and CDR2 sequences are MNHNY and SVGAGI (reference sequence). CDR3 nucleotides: TGTGCCAGCAGTTACGTGAGAACGGCCCAGTACTTC. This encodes CASSYVRTAQYF.

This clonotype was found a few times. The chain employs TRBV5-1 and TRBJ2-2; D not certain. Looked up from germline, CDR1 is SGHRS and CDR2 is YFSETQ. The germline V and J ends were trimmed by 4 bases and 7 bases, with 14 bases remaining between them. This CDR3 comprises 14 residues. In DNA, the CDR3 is TGCGCCAGCAGCATACTTTCCTCGGACGGGGAGCTGTTTTTT. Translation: CASSILSSDGELFF.

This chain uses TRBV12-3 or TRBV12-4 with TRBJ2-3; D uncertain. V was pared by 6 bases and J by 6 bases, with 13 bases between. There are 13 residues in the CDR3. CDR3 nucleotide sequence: TGTGCCAGCAGCCTCACGAGTCCCGATACGCAGTATTTT. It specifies CASSLTSPDTQYF.

The CDR3 protein is CASSAEMNTEAFF. The CDR3 nucleotides read TGTGCCAGCTCGGCAGAGATGAACACTGAAGCTTTCTTT. The chain employs TRBV18 and TRBJ1-1; D call uncertain. Germline assignment: CDR1 KGHSH and CDR2 LQKENI. The CDR3 spans 13 residues. The V end was cut by 6 bases, the J end by 0 bases, with 8 bases between.

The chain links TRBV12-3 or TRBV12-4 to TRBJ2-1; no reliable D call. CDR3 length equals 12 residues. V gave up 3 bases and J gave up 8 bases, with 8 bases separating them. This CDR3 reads CASSFARHEQFF. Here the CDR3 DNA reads TGTGCCAGCAGTTTCGCGCGACATGAGCAGTTCTTC.

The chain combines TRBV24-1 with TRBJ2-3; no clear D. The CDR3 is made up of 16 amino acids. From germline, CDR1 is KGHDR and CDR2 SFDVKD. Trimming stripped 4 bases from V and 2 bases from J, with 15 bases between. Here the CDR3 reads CATSDPMGSHTDTQYF. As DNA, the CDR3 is TGTGCCACCAGTGACCCAATGGGGTCGCACACAGATACGCAGTATTTT.

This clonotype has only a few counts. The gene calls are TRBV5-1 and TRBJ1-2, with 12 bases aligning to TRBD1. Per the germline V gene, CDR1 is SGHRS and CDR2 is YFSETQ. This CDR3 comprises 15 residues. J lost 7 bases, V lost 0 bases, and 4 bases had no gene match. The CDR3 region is CASSLEGQGASGYTF. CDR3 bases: TGCGCCAGCAGCTTGGAGGGACAGGGGGCGTCTGGCTACACCTTC.

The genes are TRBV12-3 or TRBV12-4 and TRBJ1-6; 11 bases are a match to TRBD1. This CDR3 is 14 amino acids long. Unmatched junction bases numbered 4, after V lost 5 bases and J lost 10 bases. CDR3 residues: CASSPGQGGSPLHF. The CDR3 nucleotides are TGTGCCAGCAGTCCGGGACAGGGGGGCTCACCCCTCCACTTT.

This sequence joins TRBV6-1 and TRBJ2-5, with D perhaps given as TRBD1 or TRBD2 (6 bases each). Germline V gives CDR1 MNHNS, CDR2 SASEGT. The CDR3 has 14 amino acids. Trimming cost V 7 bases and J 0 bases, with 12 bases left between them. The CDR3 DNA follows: TGTGCCAGCAAATGGGGGGCGGACCAAGAGACCCAGTACTTC. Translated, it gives CASKWGADQETQYF.

The CDR3 DNA sequence: TGCAGTGCTAGCGTGCAGGGAAATGGCTACACCTTC. Its protein is CSASVQGNGYTF. V is TRBV20-1 and J is TRBJ1-2, with a weak D call TRBD1 (5 bases). The germline V and J ends were trimmed by 3 bases and 6 bases, with 11 bases remaining between them. CDR1 and CDR2 (germline): DFQATT, SNEGSKA (reference sequence). The CDR3 runs 12 residues.

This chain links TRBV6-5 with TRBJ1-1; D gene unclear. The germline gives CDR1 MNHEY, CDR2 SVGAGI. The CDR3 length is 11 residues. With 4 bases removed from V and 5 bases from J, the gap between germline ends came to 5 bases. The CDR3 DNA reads TGTGCCAGCAGTTTTAAGACTGAAGCTTTCTTT. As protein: CASSFKTEAFF.

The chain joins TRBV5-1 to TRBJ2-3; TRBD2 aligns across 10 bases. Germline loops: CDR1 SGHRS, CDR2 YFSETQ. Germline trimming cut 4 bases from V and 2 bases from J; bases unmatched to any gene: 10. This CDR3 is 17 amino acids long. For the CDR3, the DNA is TGCGCCAGCAGCAGAATCTTAGCGGGGGGCAACACAGATACGCAGTATTTT. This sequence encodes CASSRILAGGNTDTQYF.

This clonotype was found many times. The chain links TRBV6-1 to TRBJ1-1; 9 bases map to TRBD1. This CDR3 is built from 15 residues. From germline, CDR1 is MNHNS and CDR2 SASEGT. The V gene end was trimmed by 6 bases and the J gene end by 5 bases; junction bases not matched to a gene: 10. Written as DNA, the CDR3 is TGTGCCAGCAGCACATACAGGGGGCAAATTACTGAAGCTTTCTTT. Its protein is CASSTYRGQITEAFF.

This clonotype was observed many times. This CDR3 is CSAGVPSNQPQHF. In nucleotides, the CDR3 is TGCAGTGCGGGAGTCCCTAGCAATCAGCCCCAGCATTTT. This chain joins TRBV20-1 and TRBJ1-5; D is unclear. The germline gives CDR1 DFQATT, CDR2 SNEGSKA (reference sequence). V dropped 6 bases and J dropped 0 bases, with 9 bases sitting between them. The CDR3 runs 13 residues.

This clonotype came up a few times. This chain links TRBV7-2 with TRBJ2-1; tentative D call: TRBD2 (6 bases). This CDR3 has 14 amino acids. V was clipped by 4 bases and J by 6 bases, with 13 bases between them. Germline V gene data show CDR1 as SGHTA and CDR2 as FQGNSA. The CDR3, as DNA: TGTGCCAGCAGCTGGGAGCGGGCCCCCAATGAGCAGTTCTTC. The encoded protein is CASSWERAPNEQFF.

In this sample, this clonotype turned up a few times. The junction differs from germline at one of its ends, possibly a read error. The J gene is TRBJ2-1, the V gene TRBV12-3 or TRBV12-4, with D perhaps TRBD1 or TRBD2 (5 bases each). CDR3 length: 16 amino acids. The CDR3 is CASRLGWGSSYNEQFF. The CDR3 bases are TGTGCCAGCAGATTAGGGTGGGGGAGCTCCTACAATGAGCAGTTCTTC.

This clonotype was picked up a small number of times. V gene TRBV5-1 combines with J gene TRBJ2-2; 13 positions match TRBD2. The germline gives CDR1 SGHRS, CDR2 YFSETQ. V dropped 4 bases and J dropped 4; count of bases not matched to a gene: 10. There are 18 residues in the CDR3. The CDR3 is CASSHTSGGALGTGELFF. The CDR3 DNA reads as TGCGCCAGCAGCCATACTAGCGGGGGGGCTCTCGGCACCGGGGAGCTGTTTTTT.

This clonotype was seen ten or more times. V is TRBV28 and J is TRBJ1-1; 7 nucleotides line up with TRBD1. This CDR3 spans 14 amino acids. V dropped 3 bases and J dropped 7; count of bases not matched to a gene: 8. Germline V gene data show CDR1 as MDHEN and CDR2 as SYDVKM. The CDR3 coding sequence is TGTGCCAGCAGTTTCTTAGGGGGCAGTGGTGAAGCTTTCTTT. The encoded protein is CASSFLGGSGEAFF.

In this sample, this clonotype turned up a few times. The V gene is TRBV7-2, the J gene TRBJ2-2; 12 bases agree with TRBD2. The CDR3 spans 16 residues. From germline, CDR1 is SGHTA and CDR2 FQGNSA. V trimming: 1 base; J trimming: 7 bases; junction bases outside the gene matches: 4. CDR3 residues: CASSLGLAGAHGELFF. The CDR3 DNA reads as TGTGCCAGCAGCTTAGGACTAGCGGGAGCCCACGGGGAGCTGTTTTTT.

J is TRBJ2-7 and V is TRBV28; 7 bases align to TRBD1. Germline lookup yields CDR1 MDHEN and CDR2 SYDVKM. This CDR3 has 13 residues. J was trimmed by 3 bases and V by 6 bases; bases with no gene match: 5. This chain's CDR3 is CASSMRTGYEQYV. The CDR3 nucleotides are TGTGCCAGCAGCATGAGGACAGGCTACGAGCAGTACGTC.

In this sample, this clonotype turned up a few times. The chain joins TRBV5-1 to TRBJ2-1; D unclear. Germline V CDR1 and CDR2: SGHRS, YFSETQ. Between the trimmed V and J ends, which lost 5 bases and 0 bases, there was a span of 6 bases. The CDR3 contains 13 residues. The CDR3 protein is CASSQSSYNEQFF. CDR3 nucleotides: TGCGCCAGCAGTCAGAGCTCCTACAATGAGCAGTTCTTC. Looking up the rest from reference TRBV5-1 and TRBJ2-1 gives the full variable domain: KAGVTQTPRYLIKTRGQQVTLSCSPISGHRSVSWYQQTPGQGLQFLFEYFSETQRNKGNFPGRFSGRQFSNSRSEMNVSTLELGDSALYLCASSQSSYNEQFFGPGTRLTVL.

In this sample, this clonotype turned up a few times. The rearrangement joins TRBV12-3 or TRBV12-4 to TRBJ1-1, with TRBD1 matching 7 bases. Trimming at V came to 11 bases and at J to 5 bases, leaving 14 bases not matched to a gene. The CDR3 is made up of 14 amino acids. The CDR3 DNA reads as TGTGCCCAGAGGGCAGGGGGGATGAGTACTGAAGCTTTCTTT. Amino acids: CAQRAGGMSTEAFF.

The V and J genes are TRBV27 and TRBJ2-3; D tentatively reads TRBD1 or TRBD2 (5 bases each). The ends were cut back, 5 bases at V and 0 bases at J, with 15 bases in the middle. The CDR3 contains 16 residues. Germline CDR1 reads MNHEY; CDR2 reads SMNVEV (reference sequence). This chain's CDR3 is CASSRAGTVSTDTQYF. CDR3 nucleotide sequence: TGTGCCAGCAGTCGAGCCGGGACCGTAAGCACAGATACGCAGTATTTT.

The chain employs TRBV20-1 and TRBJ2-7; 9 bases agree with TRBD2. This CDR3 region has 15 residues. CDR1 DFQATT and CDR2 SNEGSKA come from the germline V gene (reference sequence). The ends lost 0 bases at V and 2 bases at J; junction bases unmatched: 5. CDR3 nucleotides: TGCAGTGCTAGAGATCTAGCGGGGAGCGCCTACGAGCAGTACGTC. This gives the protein CSARDLAGSAYEQYV.

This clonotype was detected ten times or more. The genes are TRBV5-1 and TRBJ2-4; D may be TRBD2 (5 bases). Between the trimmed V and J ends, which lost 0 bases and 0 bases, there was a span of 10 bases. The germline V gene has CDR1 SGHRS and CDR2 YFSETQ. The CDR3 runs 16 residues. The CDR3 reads CASSLEGRLAKNIQYF. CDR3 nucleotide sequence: TGCGCCAGCAGCTTGGAAGGGAGACTAGCCAAAAACATTCAGTACTTC.

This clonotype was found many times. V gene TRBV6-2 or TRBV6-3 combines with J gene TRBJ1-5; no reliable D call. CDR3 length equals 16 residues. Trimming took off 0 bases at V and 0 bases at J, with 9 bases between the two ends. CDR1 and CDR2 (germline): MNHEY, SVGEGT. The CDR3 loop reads CASSYSTGISNQPQHF. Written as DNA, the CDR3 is TGTGCCAGCAGTTACTCGACGGGGATTAGCAATCAGCCCCAGCATTTT.

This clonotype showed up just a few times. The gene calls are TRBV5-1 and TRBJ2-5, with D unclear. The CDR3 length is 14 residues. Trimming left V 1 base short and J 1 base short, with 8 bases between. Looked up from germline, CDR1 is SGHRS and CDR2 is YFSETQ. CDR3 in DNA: TGCGCCAGCAGCTTGTCCCGACCCCAAGAGACCCAGTACTTC. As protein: CASSLSRPQETQYF.

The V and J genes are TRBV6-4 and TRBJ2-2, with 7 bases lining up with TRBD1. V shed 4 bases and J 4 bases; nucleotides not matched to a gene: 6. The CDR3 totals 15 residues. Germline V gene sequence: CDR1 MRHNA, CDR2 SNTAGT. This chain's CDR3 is CASSALPGGTGELFF. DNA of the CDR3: TGTGCCAGCAGTGCCCTCCCAGGGGGCACCGGGGAGCTGTTTTTT.

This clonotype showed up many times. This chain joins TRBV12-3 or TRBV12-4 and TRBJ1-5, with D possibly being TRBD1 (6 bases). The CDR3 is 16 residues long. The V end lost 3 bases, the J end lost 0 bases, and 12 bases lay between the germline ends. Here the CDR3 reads CASSLAGVLSNQPQHF. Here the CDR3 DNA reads TGTGCCAGCAGTTTGGCAGGGGTTCTTAGCAATCAGCCCCAGCATTTT.